Following are 14 T cell receptor beta chains from one sample sequenced in a study of patients and donors after allogeneic stem cell transplantation. A single record per CDR3 protein comes from TCRdb applying MiXCR to the RT-PCR reads. Among more than 1,000 distinct CDR3 sequences listed, roughly 5.5% were seen once. Sequencing was performed on blood, either unsorted or a sorted T cell fraction (not recorded which). All receptors derive from a human donor who was either an allogeneic HSCT recipient or a stem cell or donor lymphocyte infusion donor (not recorded which). It is not recorded whose cells these are; they may come from a transplant donor.

By sample fraction, this clonotype is medium-sized (0.01 to 0.1%). This chain uses TRBV9 with TRBJ2-7; 9 nucleotides align to TRBD2. From germline, CDR1 is SGDLS and CDR2 YYNGEE. V shed 3 bases and J 2 bases; nucleotides not matched to a gene: 6. The CDR3 length is 15 residues. As DNA, the CDR3 is TGTGCCAGCAGCGCTACTAGCGGGTATACCTACGAGCAGTACTTC. Its translation: CASSATSGYTYEQYF.

This clonotype is categorized as large. The rearrangement links TRBV29-1 to TRBJ2-5; D is possibly TRBD1 (5 bases). Trimming pared 0 bases from V and 5 bases from J, leaving 13 bases between. Per germline, CDR1 SQVTM and CDR2 ANQGSEA. The CDR3 length is 14 residues. DNA of the CDR3: TGCAGCGTTGAAGATCGTCGCAGGGATGAGACCCAGTACTTC. Translated, it gives CSVEDRRRDETQYF.

This rearrangement joins TRBV7-8 to TRBJ2-2; D not certain. This CDR3 comprises 14 residues. V lost 5 bases and J lost 5, with 12 bases in between. Looked up from germline, CDR1 is SGHVS and CDR2 is FQNEAQ. The CDR3 is CASSILEGTGELFF. In nucleotides, the CDR3 is TGTGCCAGCAGCATCTTGGAAGGAACCGGGGAGCTGTTTTTT.

CDR3 region: CASSGNYPYEQYF. CDR3 nucleotides: TGTGCCAGCAGCGGGAACTACCCCTACGAGCAGTACTTC. The chain recombines TRBV5-6 with TRBJ2-7, with D unclear. The CDR3 loop spans 13 amino acids. Trimming took off 4 bases at V and 2 bases at J, with 10 bases between the two ends. Germline CDR1 reads SGHDT; CDR2 reads YYEEEE.

By frequency in the sample, this clonotype is large (0.1 to 1%). This chain joins TRBV7-2 and TRBJ2-7; possible D gene TRBD2, 6 bases. The CDR3 consists of 17 residues. In germline, CDR1 is SGHTA, CDR2 FQGNSA. The V end was cut by 1 base, the J end by 1 base, with 17 bases between. The CDR3 loop reads CASSLGPGGTESYEQYF. Written as DNA, the CDR3 is TGTGCCAGCAGCTTAGGCCCTGGCGGGACGGAGTCCTACGAGCAGTACTTC.

V is TRBV19 and J is TRBJ2-7; TRBD2 is a possible D gene (6 bases). Germline CDR1 is LNHDA and CDR2 is SQIVND (reference sequence). The germline V and J ends were trimmed by 5 bases and 2 bases, with 16 bases remaining between them. The CDR3 contains 15 residues. The CDR3 DNA reads as TGTGCCAGTAGTGTCAATCCGGGGGAGACCTACGAGCAGTACTTC. Its translation: CASSVNPGETYEQYF.

The chain joins TRBV7-2 to TRBJ2-7, with D maybe TRBD1 (6 bases). This CDR3 has 16 residues. From germline, CDR1 is SGHTA and CDR2 FQGNSA. Trimming took 2 bases from V and 6 from J, leaving 20 bases between them. The DNA of the CDR3 is TGTGCCAGCAGCTTAAGGTCAGGGGAGCTCCCCGGCGAGCAGTACTTC. Its translation is CASSLRSGELPGEQYF.

The genes are TRBV5-1 and TRBJ2-5, with a possible D match to TRBD1 (6 bases). Germline loops: CDR1 SGHRS, CDR2 YFSETQ. This CDR3 has 15 amino acids. V was shortened by 0 bases and J by 2 bases, with 11 bases between the two germline ends. The CDR3 sequence: CASSLGGTPQETQYF. The CDR3 nucleotides read TGCGCCAGCAGCTTGGGGGGGACACCACAAGAGACCCAGTACTTC.

The chain recombines TRBV11-1 with TRBJ2-7; D assignment may be TRBD1 or TRBD2 (6 bases each). The CDR3 is 14 amino acids. The V end lost 5 bases, the J end lost 1 base, and 12 bases lay between the germline ends. The germline V gene encodes CDR1 SGHAT and CDR2 FQDESV (reference sequence). The CDR3 here is CASSMTRGSYEQYF. DNA of the CDR3: TGTGCCAGCAGCATGACTAGGGGGTCCTACGAGCAGTACTTC.

In this sample, this clonotype is large (0.1 to 1%). This chain's CDR3 is CASSVGLKENNEQFF. Here the CDR3 DNA reads TGTGCCAGCAGCGTAGGACTGAAGGAGAACAATGAGCAGTTCTTC. The genes are TRBV9 and TRBJ2-1; D unresolved. The CDR3 length is 15 residues. V lost 0 bases and J lost 5, with 12 bases in between. From germline, CDR1 is SGDLS and CDR2 YYNGEE.

This clonotype is termed medium-sized. V and J are TRBV7-2 and TRBJ2-3, with D possibly matching TRBD2 (5 bases). This CDR3 region has 15 residues. From germline, CDR1 is SGHTA and CDR2 FQGNSA. V was trimmed by 0 bases and J by 4 bases, leaving 11 bases between them. CDR3 coding DNA: TGTGCCAGCAGCTTAGCTACCCGGGGAGCAGATACGCAGTATTTT. It yields the protein CASSLATRGADTQYF.

This clonotype is categorized as large (0.1 to 1%). This chain uses TRBV2 with TRBJ2-3, with D hard to call. From germline, CDR1 is SNHLY and CDR2 FYNNEI. The CDR3 loop spans 12 amino acids. V was trimmed by 4 bases and J by 0 bases, leaving 2 bases between them. The CDR3 bases are TGTGCCAGCAGTGTTAGCACAGATACGCAGTATTTT. It encodes CASSVSTDTQYF.

The sample holds a few counts of this clonotype. The J gene is TRBJ2-2, the V gene TRBV2; TRBD2 aligns across 10 bases. Per germline, CDR1 SNHLY and CDR2 FYNNEI. The CDR3 runs 17 residues. V was pared by 1 base and J by 3 bases, with 5 bases of the junction left unmatched. CDR3 bases: TGTGCCAGCAGTGAAGACCGGACTAGCGGAGACACCGGGGAGCTGTTTTTT. Translation gives CASSEDRTSGDTGELFF. The variable domain in full, with the rest retrieved from reference TRBV2 and TRBJ2-2, is EPEVTQTPSHQVTQMGQEVILRCVPISNHLYFYWYRQILGQKVEFLVSFYNNEISEKSEIFDDQFSVERPDGSNFTLKIRSTKLEDSAMYFCASSEDRTSGDTGELFFGEGSRLTVL.

In this sample, this clonotype turned up a few times. The chain has TRBV12-3 or TRBV12-4 and TRBJ2-4; 7 nucleotides match TRBD1. J lost 7 bases, V lost 5 bases, and 8 bases had no gene match. The CDR3 is 14 amino acids. The CDR3 DNA reads TGTGCCAGCAGTCTGAGACAGGGTTGGAACATTCAGTACTTC. It translates to CASSLRQGWNIQYF.